This entry concerns a single T cell receptor (beta chain). Its antigen is currently unknown. The sample originates from a study of T cell clonotyping in hematopoietic cell transplantation. Regarding the study as a whole: Higher Inverse Simpson Index values in graft donor and pretransplant recipient predicted broader posttransplant TCR diversity. Cells were unsorted, so CD4 and CD8 contributions were not separated. At the given depth, recipient repertoires were over 95% de novo clonotypes. Recipient TCR diversity dropped after transplant; expanded clonotypes rose from day 30 to 180.

Produced via immunoSEQ multiplex PCR; TCRdb's table is partial and in-frame only. The table includes about 36,000 clones, 80% to 90% detected once. The sequence was obtained from a middle-aged woman in good health. Some clones in this sample may be carry-over from other donors' samples. The sequenced sample consisted of peripheral blood mononuclear cells.

DNA for the CDR3: TGTGCCAGCAGTGCCGCGCCGGGACAGGGATGGAATCAGCCCCAGCATTTT. Translating gives CASSAAPGQGWNQPQHF. V usage is TRBV2 and J usage is TRBJ1-5, with 9 bases identical to TRBD1. Looked up from germline, CDR1 is SNHLY and CDR2 is FYNNEI. V dropped 4 bases and J dropped 4; count of bases not matched to a gene: 11. This CDR3 has 17 amino acids. The complete variable domain, with remaining parts taken from reference TRBV2 and TRBJ1-5, reads EPEVTQTPSHQVTQMGQEVILRCVPISNHLYFYWYRQILGQKVEFLVSFYNNEISEKSEIFDDQFSVERPDGSNFTLKIRSTKLEDSAMYFCASSAAPGQGWNQPQHFGDGTRLSIL.